The 32 T cell receptor beta chains given below trace back to one sample, sequenced in a study of regulatory T cells in long-lasting Graves disease. Arm-PCR of CDR3 regions and iRepertoire HTBI primers were used to build TCR beta libraries. TCRdb fed the multiplex PCR reads into MiXCR, producing one record per CDR3 protein. The data hold about 470,000 distinct CDR3 sequences, with about 15% observed a single time. Time point of the sample: newly diagnosed GD, antithyroid drugs for less than 3 months. Following extraction of RNA from PBMCs, that RNA was used to make the TCR library. This sample was also put to use in a study of T cells in Graves' hyperthyroidism and ophthalmopathy.

Sequencing used peripheral blood mononuclear cells (PBMCs), obtained at new diagnosis, from a patient treated with antithyroid drugs. The receptor set was obtained from a woman aged 25 to 39 with Graves disease.

DNA for the CDR3: TGTGCCAGCAGCCCCGAGGGGGGGCGGGGGTCGGCGGAGCAGTTCTTC. This gives the protein CASSPEGGRGSAEQFF. V usage is TRBV9 and J usage is TRBJ2-1; D perhaps matches TRBD2 (7 bases). Between the trimmed V and J ends, which lost 4 bases and 10 bases, there was a span of 24 bases. The CDR3 extends over 16 amino acids. The germline gives CDR1 SGDLS, CDR2 YYNGEE.

This clonotype was observed a single time. This may arise from a read error, as a much more abundant clone is one base away. This chain joins TRBV5-4 and TRBJ1-4, with D unclear. CDR1 SGHNT and CDR2 YYREEE come from the germline V gene (reference sequence). V was clipped by 4 bases and J by 2 bases, with 12 bases between them. The CDR3 is made up of 15 amino acids. The CDR3 sequence is CASSGPSGTNEKLFF. In nucleotides, the CDR3 is TGTGCCAGCAGCGGGCCGAGCGGGACTAATGAAAAACTGTTTTTT.

For the CDR3, the DNA is TGTGCCAGGGGCGGGAGTACGTACGAGCAGTACTTC. It specifies CARGGSTYEQYF. The chain joins TRBV2 to TRBJ2-7; 7 bases agree with TRBD2. CDR1 is SNHLY, CDR2 FYNNEI, per germline. J lost 4 bases, V lost 9 bases, and 6 bases had no gene match. The CDR3 runs 12 residues.

This clonotype was seen a few times. CDR3 DNA sequence: TGTGCCAGCCGGCGAGGAGGGCACAATGAGCAGTTCTTC. This codes for CASRRGGHNEQFF. J is TRBJ2-1 and V is TRBV3-1; tentatively, D is TRBD2 (6 bases). The germline V and J ends were trimmed by 8 bases and 5 bases, with 13 bases remaining between them. This CDR3 is 13 amino acids long. Per the germline V gene, CDR1 is LGHDT and CDR2 is YNNKEL (reference sequence).

The V gene is TRBV6-5, the J gene TRBJ2-7; D call uncertain. Per the germline V gene, CDR1 is MNHEY and CDR2 is SVGAGI. The ends were cut back, 4 bases at V and 3 bases at J, with 22 bases in the middle. The CDR3 contains 17 residues. CDR3 region: CASSSGFSDSDYYEQYF. Here the CDR3 DNA reads TGTGCCAGCAGTTCTGGATTCAGCGACTCAGATTACTACGAGCAGTACTTC.

This clonotype was seen a few times. This is likely a read error, given that the CDR3 carries no conserved phenylalanine or tryptophan at its end. V usage is TRBV10-3 and J usage is TRBJ1-2; 7 nucleotides match TRBD1. The CDR3 runs to 16 residues. Germline lookup yields CDR1 ENHRY and CDR2 SYGVKD. Germline trimming cut 4 bases from V and 8 bases from J; bases unmatched to any gene: 16. The CDR3 region is CAISVPTGDYAGGYTL. CDR3 bases: TGTGCCATCAGTGTCCCCACAGGGGATTATGCGGGCGGCTACACCCTC.

The V gene is TRBV27, the J gene TRBJ1-2; 9 nucleotides agree with TRBD1. Germline CDR1 is MNHEY and CDR2 is SMNVEV (reference sequence). The CDR3 runs to 14 residues. With 8 bases clipped from V and 6 bases from J, the junction kept 10 bases outside the gene matches. The CDR3: CASRLQGANDGYTF. In DNA form, the CDR3 reads TGTGCCAGCCGACTACAGGGGGCGAATGATGGCTACACCTTC.

In this sample, this clonotype turned up a few times. J is TRBJ2-3 and V is TRBV5-1; D gene ambiguous. Trimming cost V 4 bases and J 2 bases, with 14 bases left between them. This CDR3 is 15 amino acids long. In germline, CDR1 is SGHRS, CDR2 YFSETQ. CDR3 DNA: TGCGCCAGCAGCCGGGTTGGGGTTTCCACAGATACGCAGTATTTT. Its translation is CASSRVGVSTDTQYF.

This clonotype was counted many times. This rearrangement joins TRBV18 to TRBJ2-2; 11 positions agree with TRBD2. Germline CDR1 and CDR2: KGHSH and LQKENI. Losses at the gene ends were 4 bases for V and 6 bases for J; bases not matched to a gene: 7. The CDR3 has 16 amino acids. The CDR3: CASSQLLAGVAGELFF. As DNA, the CDR3 is TGTGCCAGCTCACAACTACTAGCGGGAGTGGCCGGGGAGCTGTTTTTT.

This clonotype showed up many times. The gene calls are TRBV2 and TRBJ1-5, with D possibly matching TRBD1 (6 bases). V dropped 6 bases and J dropped 7 bases, with 19 bases sitting between them. Germline V gene sequence: CDR1 SNHLY, CDR2 FYNNEI. The CDR3 is made up of 15 amino acids. This CDR3 reads CASSGGGERFQPQHF. The CDR3 nucleotides are TGTGCCAGCAGCGGAGGGGGAGAGAGGTTCCAGCCCCAGCATTTT.

This clonotype appeared many times. This chain connects TRBV18 to TRBJ2-7; perhaps TRBD1 as D (6 bases). Per germline, CDR1 KGHSH and CDR2 LQKENI. The CDR3 covers 15 residues. V lost 2 bases, J lost 4 bases, and 15 bases lay in between. The CDR3 protein is CASSPRTEVNYEQYF. DNA for the CDR3: TGTGCCAGCTCACCAAGGACAGAAGTTAATTACGAGCAGTACTTC.

This clonotype was observed many times. The V and J genes are TRBV20-1 and TRBJ2-7, with TRBD2 as a possible D gene (6 bases). The CDR3 runs to 16 residues. CDR1 is DFQATT and CDR2 is SNEGSKA in the germline V gene (reference sequence). V was pared by 1 base and J by 0 bases, with 16 bases between. The CDR3 spells CSARGGRPKSSYEQYF. CDR3 in DNA: TGCAGTGCTAGAGGGGGGAGGCCCAAAAGCTCCTACGAGCAGTACTTC.

This clonotype was counted many times. This chain connects TRBV24-1 to TRBJ2-2; the D call may be TRBD1 or TRBD2 (6 bases each). CDR1 is KGHDR and CDR2 is SFDVKD in the germline V gene. The CDR3 is 16 amino acids. The V end lost 2 bases, the J end lost 3 bases, and 12 bases lay between the germline ends. CDR3 sequence (DNA): TGTGCCACCAGTGATTCGGAGGGGGGCTACACCGGGGAGCTGTTTTTT. The encoded protein is CATSDSEGGYTGELFF.

This clonotype has a count of ten or more. The chain employs TRBV11-2 and TRBJ2-5, with 8 bases aligning to TRBD1. V was pared by 5 bases and J by 5 bases, with 10 bases of the junction left unmatched. The CDR3 length is 15 residues. CDR1 and CDR2 (germline): SGHAT, FQNNGV. The CDR3 here is CASSRGQGGMETQYF. The DNA for the CDR3 is TGTGCCAGCAGCCGAGGACAGGGCGGTATGGAGACCCAGTACTTC.

This clonotype was counted at least ten times. This sequence joins TRBV6-2 or TRBV6-3 and TRBJ2-7, with D possibly TRBD2 on 5 matching bases. CDR1 is MNHEY, CDR2 SVGEGT, per germline. The CDR3 is made up of 15 amino acids. V lost 2 bases to trimming and J lost 4 bases, with 15 bases between them. CDR3 DNA sequence: TGTGCCAGCAGTTACGGTTTAGAACGGGGATACGAGCAGTACTTC. Translation: CASSYGLERGYEQYF.

This clonotype was observed at least ten times. The rearrangement joins TRBV6-1 to TRBJ2-7; 7 bases align to TRBD2. From germline, CDR1 is MNHNS and CDR2 SASEGT. J was trimmed by 6 bases and V by 1 base; bases with no gene match: 3. The CDR3 sequence is 13 residues long. CDR3 residues: CASSEVGGSEQYF. In DNA, the CDR3 is TGTGCCAGCAGTGAAGTGGGCGGGAGCGAGCAGTACTTC.

V gene TRBV5-1 combines with J gene TRBJ1-2; D uncertain. This CDR3 is built from 13 residues. V was pared by 4 bases and J by 5 bases, with 12 bases between. Germline-derived CDR1 and CDR2 are SGHRS and YFSETQ. The DNA of the CDR3 is TGCGCCAGCAGCCCCCTAATGATGTATGGCTACACCTTC. Translated, it gives CASSPLMMYGYTF.

Many counts were recorded for this clonotype. This chain joins TRBV24-1 and TRBJ2-1, with TRBD2 matching over 10 bases. Trimming at V came to 2 bases and at J to 5 bases, leaving 5 bases not matched to a gene. The CDR3 has 16 residues. From germline, CDR1 is KGHDR and CDR2 SFDVKD. The CDR3 coding sequence is TGTGCCACCAGTGATTCTTGGACTAGCGGCGACAATGAGCAGTTCTTC. This encodes CATSDSWTSGDNEQFF.

This clonotype has at least ten counts. The V and J genes are TRBV3-1 and TRBJ2-5, with 9 bases identical to TRBD2. The CDR3 spans 19 residues. The V segment lost 4 bases and the J segment 4 bases; nucleotides outside the gene matches: 19. Germline V gene data show CDR1 as LGHDT and CDR2 as YNNKEL (reference sequence). The CDR3 reads CASSRFTGTSLLGRETQYF. The CDR3 DNA reads as TGTGCCAGCAGCCGATTCACCGGGACTAGCTTGCTAGGTCGAGAGACCCAGTACTTC.

This clonotype has a count of ten or more. The chain combines TRBV6-5 with TRBJ2-3, with D possibly TRBD2 on 6 matching bases. V dropped 4 bases and J dropped 3 bases, with 11 bases sitting between them. Per the germline V gene, CDR1 is MNHEY and CDR2 is SVGAGI. The CDR3 runs to 14 residues. The CDR3 here is CASSWGGGTDTQYF. CDR3 nucleotides: TGTGCCAGCAGTTGGGGAGGAGGGACAGATACGCAGTATTTT.

This chain uses TRBV19 with TRBJ2-6; D remains unclear. The CDR3 runs 16 residues. The germline CDR1 and CDR2 sequences are LNHDA and SQIVND (reference sequence). Trimming removed 4 bases from V and 2 bases from J, with 12 bases in between. The CDR3 nucleotides read TGTGCCAGTAGTACTCCTGGTTGGGCTGGGGCCAACGTCCTGACTTTC. This sequence encodes CASSTPGWAGANVLTF.

In its sample, this clonotype was seen many times. The genes are TRBV25-1 and TRBJ1-1, with unresolved D. CDR1 and CDR2 (germline): MGHDK, SYGVNS. The CDR3 length is 13 residues. Trimming took 6 bases from V and 8 from J, leaving 16 bases between them. CDR3 residues: CASRSLGVLEAFF. CDR3 nucleotide sequence: TGTGCCAGCAGGAGTCTCGGCGTCCTCGAAGCTTTCTTT. The whole variable domain, filled in from reference TRBV25-1 and TRBJ1-1, reads EADIYQTPRYLVIGTGKKITLECSQTMGHDKMYWYQQDPGMELHLIHYSYGVNSTEKGDLSSESTVSRIRTEHFPLTLESARPSHTSQYLCASRSLGVLEAFFGQGTRLTVV.

The chain is built from TRBV7-8 and TRBJ2-2; 9 nucleotides align to TRBD2. Germline V gives CDR1 SGHVS, CDR2 FQNEAQ. Germline trimming cut 7 bases from V and 2 bases from J; bases unmatched to any gene: 5. The CDR3 has 15 residues. The CDR3: CASMGLASNTGELFF. CDR3 coding DNA: TGTGCCAGCATGGGACTAGCTTCAAACACCGGGGAGCTGTTTTTT.

The rearrangement uses TRBV10-1 and TRBJ2-1; 7 bases agree with TRBD2. This CDR3 spans 12 amino acids. Germline lookup yields CDR1 WNHNN and CDR2 SYGVQD (reference sequence). V trimming: 3 bases; J trimming: 15 bases; junction bases outside the gene matches: 8. The CDR3 reads CASSEGLVQPFF. CDR3 bases: TGCGCCAGCAGTGAAGGACTAGTCCAGCCGTTCTTC.

This clonotype was counted ten times or more. The chain recombines TRBV5-1 with TRBJ2-3; 15 nucleotides align to TRBD2. Germline V CDR1 and CDR2: SGHRS, YFSETQ. CDR3 length: 16 residues. The J segment lost 4 bases and the V segment lost 4 bases, leaving 4 bases of the junction unmatched. The CDR3 here is CASSPWTSGRADTQYF. CDR3 in DNA: TGCGCCAGCAGCCCATGGACTAGCGGGAGGGCAGATACGCAGTATTTT.

This clonotype has ten or more counts. This chain connects TRBV11-3 to TRBJ1-6, with D maybe TRBD1 (5 bases). With 4 bases removed from V and 4 bases from J, the gap between germline ends came to 11 bases. CDR3 length: 15 amino acids. CDR1 and CDR2 from the germline V gene are SGHNT and YENEEA. The CDR3 DNA is TGTGCCAGCAGCTCCCGACAGCTATATAATTCACCCCTCCACTTT. Its protein is CASSSRQLYNSPLHF.

This clonotype was observed many times. This chain joins TRBV28 and TRBJ1-1; D unclear. The CDR3 runs to 14 residues. Germline CDR1 is MDHEN and CDR2 is SYDVKM. The V gene lost 1 base and the J gene lost 1 base, with 7 bases spanning the gap. Written as DNA, the CDR3 is TGTGCCAGCAGTTTATTCCGAGGGAACACTGAAGCTTTCTTT. Amino acid sequence: CASSLFRGNTEAFF.

In this sample, this clonotype turned up many times. V usage is TRBV20-1 and J usage is TRBJ2-5, with D perhaps TRBD1 (5 bases). Trimming stripped 4 bases from V and 5 bases from J, with 17 bases between. The germline V gene encodes CDR1 DFQATT and CDR2 SNEGSKA (reference sequence). The CDR3 is made up of 14 amino acids. Written as DNA, the CDR3 is TGCAGTGCTATCTTGGGATTAGGGGTGGAGACCCAGTACTTC. Protein product: CSAILGLGVETQYF.

This clonotype was picked up a small number of times. The rearrangement joins TRBV27 to TRBJ1-2; 9 nucleotides agree with TRBD1. Germline V gene data show CDR1 as MNHEY and CDR2 as SMNVEV (reference sequence). The trim removed 6 bases at V and 6 bases at J, leaving 11 bases unmatched. This CDR3 is 15 amino acids long. The DNA for the CDR3 is TGTGCCAGCAGCCCTCAGGGACAGGGAGGGGATGGCTACACCTTC. Protein product: CASSPQGQGGDGYTF.

The V call is TRBV19, the J call TRBJ2-3, with 10 bases lining up with TRBD1. The length of the CDR3 is 14 residues. V lost 6 bases to trimming and J lost 4 bases; unmatched junction nucleotides: 4. The germline CDR1 and CDR2 sequences are LNHDA and SQIVND (reference sequence). The CDR3 sequence is CASRGQGSPDTQYF. CDR3 nucleotides: TGTGCCAGTAGGGGACAGGGGTCCCCAGATACGCAGTATTTT.

The table lists this clonotype with many counts. The chain links TRBV20-1 to TRBJ2-5; 14 nucleotides align to TRBD2. The J segment lost 4 bases and the V segment lost 1 base, leaving 8 bases of the junction unmatched. Per germline, CDR1 DFQATT and CDR2 SNEGSKA (reference sequence). This CDR3 is built from 17 residues. The CDR3 loop reads CSARAATSGRVIETQYF. CDR3 nucleotide sequence: TGCAGTGCTAGAGCCGCGACTAGCGGGAGGGTTATAGAGACCCAGTACTTC.

This chain joins TRBV9 and TRBJ2-1; D might be TRBD1 or TRBD2, each matching 5 bases. This CDR3 comprises 15 residues. Germline CDR1 and CDR2: SGDLS and YYNGEE. V lost 0 bases, J lost 8 bases, and 15 bases lay in between. The CDR3 is CASSVAPPGQDEQFF. The DNA for the CDR3 is TGTGCCAGCAGCGTAGCCCCCCCGGGGCAGGATGAGCAGTTCTTC.